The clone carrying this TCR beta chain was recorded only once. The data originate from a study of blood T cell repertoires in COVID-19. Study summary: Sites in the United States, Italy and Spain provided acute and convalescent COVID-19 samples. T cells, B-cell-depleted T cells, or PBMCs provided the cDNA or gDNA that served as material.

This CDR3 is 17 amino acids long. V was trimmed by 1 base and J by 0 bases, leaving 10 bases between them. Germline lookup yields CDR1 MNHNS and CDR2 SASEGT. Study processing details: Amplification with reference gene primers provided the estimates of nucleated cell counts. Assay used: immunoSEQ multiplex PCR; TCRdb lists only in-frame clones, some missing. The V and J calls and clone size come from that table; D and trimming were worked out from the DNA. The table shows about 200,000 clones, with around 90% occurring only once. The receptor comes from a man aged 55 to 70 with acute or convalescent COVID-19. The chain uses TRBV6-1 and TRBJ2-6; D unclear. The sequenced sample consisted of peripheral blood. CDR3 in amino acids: CASSEVLSSSGANVLTF. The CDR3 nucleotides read TGTGCCAGCAGTGAAGTCCTATCCTCCTCTGGGGCCAACGTCCTGACTTTC.